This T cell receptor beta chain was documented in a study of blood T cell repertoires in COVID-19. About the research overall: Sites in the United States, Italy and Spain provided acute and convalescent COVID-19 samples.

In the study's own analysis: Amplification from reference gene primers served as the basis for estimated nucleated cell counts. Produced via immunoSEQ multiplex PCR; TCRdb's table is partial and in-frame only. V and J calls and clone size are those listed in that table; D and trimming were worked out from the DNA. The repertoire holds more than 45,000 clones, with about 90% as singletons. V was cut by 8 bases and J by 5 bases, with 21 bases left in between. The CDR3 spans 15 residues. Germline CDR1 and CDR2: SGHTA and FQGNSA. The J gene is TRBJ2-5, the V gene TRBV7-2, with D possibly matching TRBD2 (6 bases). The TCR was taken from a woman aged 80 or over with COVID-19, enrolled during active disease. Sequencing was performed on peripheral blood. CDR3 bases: TGTGCCAGCTCCCCGGGACTCAGGCACCGGGAGACCCAGTACTTC. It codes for CASSPGLRHRETQYF. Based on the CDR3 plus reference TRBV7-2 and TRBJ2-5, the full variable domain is GAGVSQSPSNKVTEKGKDVELRCDPISGHTALYWYRQSLGQGLEFLIYFQGNSAPDKSGLPSDRFSAERTGGSVSTLTIQRTQQEDSAVYLCASSPGLRHRETQYFGPGTRLLVL.